Below, 15 T cell receptor beta chains from the same sample are listed, as sequenced in a study of blood T cell repertoires in COVID-19. Repertoires were generated with immunoSEQ multiplex PCR, while TCRdb's copy carries only in-frame clones and drops some. The sample contains fewer than 250,000 clones, roughly 80% of which appear only once. The sample consisted of peripheral blood. The receptor source for this set is a woman between 50 and 59 years old with acute or convalescent COVID-19.

This clone appeared a few times. This chain connects TRBV30 to TRBJ2-3, with TRBD2 as a possible D gene (5 bases). The CDR3 loop spans 13 amino acids. Per the germline V gene, CDR1 is GTSNPN and CDR2 is SVGIG (reference sequence). V was cut by 4 bases and J by 2 bases, with 10 bases left in between. CDR3 DNA sequence: TGTGCCTGGAACCGGGAAACCACAGATACGCAGTATTTT. This encodes CAWNRETTDTQYF.

The J gene is TRBJ2-7, the V gene TRBV19, with TRBD2 identical over 13 bases. V trimming: 5 bases; J trimming: 3 bases; junction bases outside the gene matches: 16. CDR3 length: 19 amino acids. Per germline, CDR1 LNHDA and CDR2 SQIVND (reference sequence). In nucleotides, the CDR3 is TGTGCCAGTAGTCTTCGGGACGCGCAACTAGCGGGGGGGCTCTACGAGCAGTACTTC. This translates into CASSLRDAQLAGGLYEQYF.

CDR3 residues: CAWSAGTGVGELFF. In DNA form, the CDR3 reads TGTGCCTGGAGTGCCGGAACAGGGGTCGGGGAGCTGTTTTTT. The V and J genes are TRBV30 and TRBJ2-2, with 7 bases that match TRBD1. This CDR3 is built from 14 residues. CDR1 GTSNPN and CDR2 SVGIG come from the germline V gene (reference sequence). The V gene end was trimmed by 1 base and the J gene end by 7 bases; junction bases not matched to a gene: 6.

This chain links TRBV4-1 with TRBJ1-2; perhaps TRBD1 as D (5 bases). From germline, CDR1 is MGHRA and CDR2 YSYEKL. CDR3 length: 14 residues. V was pared by 8 bases and J by 3 bases, with 16 bases between. The CDR3 here is CASQKVGGDYGYTF. In DNA, the CDR3 is TGCGCCAGCCAGAAAGTGGGGGGAGACTATGGCTACACCTTC.

This chain joins TRBV19 and TRBJ1-4; 8 bases agree with TRBD1. Germline CDR1 is LNHDA and CDR2 is SQIVND (reference sequence). Trimming at V came to 4 bases and at J to 8 bases, leaving 9 bases not matched to a gene. The CDR3 covers 15 residues. The CDR3 protein is CASSTGRDRREKLFF. In DNA form, the CDR3 reads TGTGCCAGTAGTACTGGCAGGGACAGGAGGGAAAAACTGTTTTTT.

The chain uses TRBV4-1 and TRBJ2-1; 14 bases are shared with TRBD2. Germline V lookup: CDR1 MGHRA, CDR2 YSYEKL. This CDR3 contains 15 residues. V shed 4 bases and J 7 bases; nucleotides not matched to a gene: 3. The CDR3 region has the DNA TGCGCCAGCAGCCCCCGGACTAGCGGGAGGAATGAGCAGTTCTTC. This codes for CASSPRTSGRNEQFF.

This chain links TRBV11-2 with TRBJ2-1, with 10 bases lining up with TRBD2. This CDR3 region has 17 residues. Germline CDR1 and CDR2: SGHAT and FQNNGV. V lost 6 bases to trimming and J lost 4 bases; unmatched junction nucleotides: 12. For the CDR3, the DNA is TGTGCCAGCAGGCCCCTGGGTAGCGGGAGGAATTACAATGAGCAGTTCTTC. As protein: CASRPLGSGRNYNEQFF.

The chain has TRBV18 and TRBJ1-1; D is undetermined. CDR3 size: 13 residues. Germline-derived CDR1 and CDR2 are KGHSH and LQKENI. V lost 4 bases to trimming and J lost 6 bases, with 12 bases between them. In nucleotides, the CDR3 is TGTGCCAGCTCACATACTAAGGTGGCTGAAGCTTTCTTT. This gives the protein CASSHTKVAEAFF.

The V gene is TRBV28, the J gene TRBJ2-2, with 10 bases lining up with TRBD2. V lost 6 bases, J lost 1 base, and 2 bases stayed unmatched. Germline CDR1 and CDR2: MDHEN and SYDVKM. This CDR3 has 15 amino acids. The CDR3 region is CASRRLAGNTGELFF. CDR3 DNA sequence: TGTGCCAGCAGACGACTAGCGGGGAACACCGGGGAGCTGTTTTTT. Variable domain in full (rest from reference TRBV28 and TRBJ2-2): DVKVTQSSRYLVKRTGEKVFLECVQDMDHENMFWYRQDPGLGLRLIYFSYDVKMKEKGDIPEGYSVSREKKERFSLILESASTNQTSMYLCASRRLAGNTGELFFGEGSRLTVL.

The rearrangement uses TRBV28 and TRBJ2-1; 8 nucleotides align to TRBD2. The CDR3 loop spans 17 amino acids. CDR1 and CDR2 from the germline V gene are MDHEN and SYDVKM. V shed 5 bases and J 4 bases; nucleotides not matched to a gene: 13. CDR3 DNA sequence: TGTGCCAGCAGTGCTCCGGGACTAGTTTCCCTATACAATGAGCAGTTCTTC. Translating gives CASSAPGLVSLYNEQFF. Full variable domain (remainder filled in from reference TRBV28 and TRBJ2-1): DVKVTQSSRYLVKRTGEKVFLECVQDMDHENMFWYRQDPGLGLRLIYFSYDVKMKEKGDIPEGYSVSREKKERFSLILESASTNQTSMYLCASSAPGLVSLYNEQFFGPGTRLTVL.

The chain recombines TRBV2 with TRBJ2-5; 10 nucleotides agree with TRBD1. CDR3 length equals 14 residues. Germline trimming cut 5 bases from V and 5 bases from J; bases unmatched to any gene: 5. The germline gives CDR1 SNHLY, CDR2 FYNNEI. The CDR3, as DNA: TGTGCCAGCAGTCGGGACAGGGGTTACGAGACCCAGTACTTC. Translating gives CASSRDRGYETQYF. Filled out from reference TRBV2 and TRBJ2-5, the complete variable domain reads EPEVTQTPSHQVTQMGQEVILRCVPISNHLYFYWYRQILGQKVEFLVSFYNNEISEKSEIFDDQFSVERPDGSNFTLKIRSTKLEDSAMYFCASSRDRGYETQYFGPGTRLLVL.

The genes are TRBV10-2 and TRBJ1-4; TRBD1 aligns across 9 bases. Germline trimming cut 2 bases from V and 0 bases from J; bases unmatched to any gene: 7. There are 18 residues in the CDR3. Germline assignment: CDR1 WSHSY and CDR2 SAAADI. CDR3 nucleotide sequence: TGCGCCAGCAGTGAGATCGACAGGGGGGTAACAACTAATGAAAAACTGTTTTTT. Translating it yields CASSEIDRGVTTNEKLFF.

The chain has TRBV6-1 and TRBJ2-7, with 9 positions matching TRBD1. The germline CDR1 and CDR2 sequences are MNHNS and SASEGT. The CDR3 extends over 16 amino acids. V shed 2 bases and J 3 bases; nucleotides not matched to a gene: 8. The CDR3 nucleotides are TGTGCCAGCAGTGAATGGAAACAGGGGGCCTACTACGAGCAGTACTTC. It translates to CASSEWKQGAYYEQYF.

V and J are TRBV6-2 or TRBV6-3 and TRBJ1-2; D unclear. CDR1 MNHEY and CDR2 SVGEGT come from the germline V gene. CDR3 length: 14 residues. Trimming left V 2 bases short and J 6 bases short, with 13 bases between. The CDR3 sequence is CASSYGWAHHGYTF. CDR3 DNA: TGTGCCAGCAGTTACGGTTGGGCCCACCATGGCTACACCTTC.

The chain couples TRBV10-3 to TRBJ1-4, with D perhaps matching TRBD1 (6 bases). The CDR3 contains 15 residues. V lost 0 bases and J 5 bases, leaving 10 bases between the germline ends. Germline assignment: CDR1 ENHRY and CDR2 SYGVKD. CDR3 loop: CAISESQGPNEKLFF. In DNA form, the CDR3 reads TGTGCCATCAGTGAGTCACAGGGCCCAAATGAAAAACTGTTTTTT.